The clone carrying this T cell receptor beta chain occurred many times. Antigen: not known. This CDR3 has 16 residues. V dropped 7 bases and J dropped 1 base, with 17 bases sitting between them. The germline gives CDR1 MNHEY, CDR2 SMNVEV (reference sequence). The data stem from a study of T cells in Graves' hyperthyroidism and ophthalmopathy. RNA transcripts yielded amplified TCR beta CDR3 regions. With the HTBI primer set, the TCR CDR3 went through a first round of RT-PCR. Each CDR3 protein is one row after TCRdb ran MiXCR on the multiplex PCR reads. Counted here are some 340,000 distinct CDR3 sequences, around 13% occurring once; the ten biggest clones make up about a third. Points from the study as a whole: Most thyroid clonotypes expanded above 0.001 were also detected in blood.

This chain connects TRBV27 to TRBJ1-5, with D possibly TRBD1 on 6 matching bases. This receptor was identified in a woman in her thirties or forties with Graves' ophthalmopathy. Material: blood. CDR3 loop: CASTRRGGLSNQPQHF. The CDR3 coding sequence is TGTGCCAGCACCCGCCGAGGGGGTCTAAGCAATCAGCCCCAGCATTTT.